This TCR beta chain was recorded in a study of T cell responses to AZD1222 COVID-19 vaccine. Findings and caveats of the study: Regions 160-218 and 743-854 held dominance among vaccine-associated CD4 TCRs, which spanned spike. Females made up more of the donors, who were largely white British, and clonal diversity may have come out too low. After two AZD1222 doses, spike-specific TCR breadth and depth rose versus day 0.

Libraries were prepared by immunoSEQ multiplex PCR; TCRdb keeps only in-frame clonotypes and omits some of them. The data show 150,000 to 190,000 clones, 85% to 90% seen once. Per germline, CDR1 MNHNS and CDR2 SASEGT. CDR3 size: 11 residues. The V gene lost 1 base and the J gene lost 9 bases, with 4 bases spanning the gap. In its sample, this clone was seen once. Its antigen remains unknown. The input for sequencing was peripheral blood, taken 28 days after the second AZD1222 dose. The clonotype originates from an adult who received the AZD1222 COVID-19 vaccine. J is TRBJ2-1 and V is TRBV6-1; D gene uncertain. CDR3 region: CASSEGLEQFF. CDR3 DNA sequence: TGTGCCAGCAGTGAAGGTCTTGAGCAGTTCTTC.